This entry lists 20 T cell receptor beta chains sequenced from one sample in a study of glioma-infiltrating T cells. Using RNA template, CDR3s of TCR alpha and beta were amplified with iRepertoire arm-PCR. TCRdb reanalysed the multiplex PCR reads using MiXCR and keeps one entry per CDR3 protein. This table holds about 130,000 distinct CDR3 sequences, under 30% found once. Sequences were obtained from glioma tissue, nonneoplastic brain tissue, or PBMCs (not recorded which). The source of these receptors is a human donor with low-grade glioma or glioblastoma, undergoing nonglioma brain surgery, or in good health (not recorded which).

This clonotype was detected only a few times. The CDR3 end shows no conserved phenylalanine or tryptophan, and so a read error is likely. The rearrangement links TRBV6-1 to TRBJ2-1; weak D call: TRBD1 (5 bases). Germline V gives CDR1 MNHNS, CDR2 SASEGT. CDR3 length: 14 residues. V was pared by 2 bases and J by 4 bases, with 9 bases between. CDR3 DNA sequence: TGTGCCAGCAGTGAAAACAGGCCTTACAATGAGCAGTTCTCC. It specifies CASSENRPYNEQFS.

This rearrangement joins TRBV3-1 to TRBJ2-5, with TRBD2 identical over 12 bases. The CDR3 runs to 18 residues. Per germline, CDR1 LGHDT and CDR2 YNNKEL (reference sequence). Trimming at V came to 7 bases and at J to 2 bases, leaving 14 bases not matched to a gene. DNA for the CDR3: TGTGCCAGCAACCCTTCGTGGCAGACTAGCGGGAGTCAAGAGACCCAGTACTTC. Its protein is CASNPSWQTSGSQETQYF.

The rearrangement uses TRBV19 and TRBJ1-5, with 8 positions matching TRBD1. V lost 6 bases and J lost 1; bases outside the gene matches: 5. The CDR3 has 15 residues. CDR1 is LNHDA, CDR2 SQIVND, per germline (reference sequence). CDR3 sequence: CASRTGGSSNQPQHF. The CDR3 DNA reads as TGTGCCAGTAGAACAGGGGGATCGAGCAATCAGCCCCAGCATTTT.

As regards this clonotype: No conserved phenylalanine or tryptophan ends this CDR3, so it is likely a read error. The chain carries TRBV7-2 and TRBJ2-3; 8 bases fit TRBD2. In germline, CDR1 is SGHTA, CDR2 FQGNSA. The CDR3 runs to 14 residues. Trimming at V came to 5 bases and at J to 4 bases, leaving 5 bases not matched to a gene. CDR3 sequence reads: CASSRPGGADTQYY. The CDR3 nucleotides are TGTGCCAGCAGCCGCCCGGGGGGGGCAGATACGCAGTATTAT.

A few counts support this clonotype. V gene TRBV4-2 combines with J gene TRBJ1-2; 10 bases match TRBD1. CDR1 is LGHNA, CDR2 YNFKEQ, per germline. J lost 1 base, V lost 3 bases, and 5 bases had no gene match. This CDR3 spans 16 amino acids. This CDR3 is CASSHRGQGDNYGYTF. The CDR3 nucleotides read TGTGCCAGCAGCCACCGAGGACAGGGGGATAACTATGGCTACACCTTC.

This clonotype was seen a handful of times. The V gene is TRBV28, the J gene TRBJ1-1; maybe TRBD1 (6 bases). This CDR3 comprises 14 residues. The germline V and J ends were trimmed by 6 bases and 0 bases, with 11 bases remaining between them. CDR1 and CDR2 from the germline V gene are MDHEN and SYDVKM. CDR3 region: CASRTGDMNTEAFF. As DNA, the CDR3 is TGTGCCAGCAGAACGGGGGACATGAACACTGAAGCTTTCTTT.

A few counts support this clonotype. The chain joins TRBV14 to TRBJ2-3; perhaps TRBD2 as D (6 bases). The CDR3 has 16 amino acids. V was clipped by 4 bases and J by 1 base, with 15 bases between them. CDR1 is SGHDN and CDR2 is FVKESK in the germline V gene. CDR3 sequence: CASSPGLPWRTDTQYF. CDR3 DNA sequence: TGTGCCAGCAGCCCGGGACTCCCTTGGCGCACAGATACGCAGTATTTT.

In its sample, this clonotype was seen a few times. The chain links TRBV7-9 to TRBJ1-2, with D possibly matching TRBD1 (5 bases). Germline loops: CDR1 SEHNR, CDR2 FQNEAQ (reference sequence). CDR3 length: 14 residues. V lost 0 bases, J lost 6 bases, and 11 bases lay in between. The CDR3 DNA sequence: TGTGCCAGCAGCTTAGCCGGGACGCCGGATGGCTACACCTTC. Protein product: CASSLAGTPDGYTF.

This CDR3 is CASRPTGGRQYF. The CDR3 bases are TGTGCCAGTAGACCGACAGGGGGACGCCAGTACTTC. This chain links TRBV19 with TRBJ2-5, with 9 bases aligning to TRBD1. This CDR3 region has 12 residues. J was trimmed by 10 bases and V by 6 bases; bases with no gene match: 6. Germline CDR1 LNHDA, CDR2 SQIVND (reference sequence).

This clonotype was seen only a few times. The chain has TRBV27 and TRBJ1-1; 8 positions match TRBD1. J lost 2 bases, V lost 6 bases, and 8 bases had no gene match. The germline V gene encodes CDR1 MNHEY and CDR2 SMNVEV (reference sequence). The CDR3 is 15 residues long. CDR3 in DNA: TGTGCCAGCAGCCCCCAGACAGGGGTCAACACTGAAGCTTTCTTT. It codes for CASSPQTGVNTEAFF.

This clonotype has a handful of counts. The chain employs TRBV6-1 and TRBJ1-2; D might be TRBD1 (5 bases). This CDR3 is built from 14 residues. CDR1 and CDR2 from the germline V gene are MNHNS and SASEGT. V was trimmed by 10 bases and J by 2 bases, leaving 17 bases between them. This CDR3 reads CATEGGERNYGYTF. Here the CDR3 DNA reads TGTGCCACTGAAGGAGGGGAAAGGAACTATGGCTACACCTTC.

This clonotype was found many times. This chain connects TRBV20-1 to TRBJ1-6, with unresolved D. The CDR3 is 11 amino acids. Germline assignment: CDR1 DFQATT and CDR2 SNEGSKA (reference sequence). With 3 bases removed from V and 11 bases from J, the gap between germline ends came to 8 bases. The CDR3 nucleotides are TGCAGTGCTAGGAAAGAGGCACCCCTCCACTTT. This sequence encodes CSARKEAPLHF.

This clonotype was detected only a few times. This CDR3 reads CASSSRALGNQPQHF. The CDR3 bases are TGTGCCAGCAGTAGCCGGGCCTTGGGGAATCAGCCCCAGCATTTT. This chain connects TRBV6-1 to TRBJ1-5; the D is unclear. Between the trimmed V and J ends, which lost 5 bases and 4 bases, there was a span of 15 bases. The length of the CDR3 is 15 residues. The germline CDR1 and CDR2 sequences are MNHNS and SASEGT.

This chain links TRBV7-9 with TRBJ2-6; D gene uncertain. Germline V gene sequence: CDR1 SEHNR, CDR2 FQNEAQ (reference sequence). The CDR3 is 18 amino acids. V was pared by 3 bases and J by 0 bases, with 15 bases between. The DNA for the CDR3 is TGTGCCAGCAGCTTTTCCGTCGGTGTTATCTCTGGGGCCAACGTCCTGACTTTC. Protein sequence: CASSFSVGVISGANVLTF.

This clonotype was seen many times. The rearrangement joins TRBV6-1 to TRBJ2-7, with D unclear. The ends were cut back, 0 bases at V and 0 bases at J, with 3 bases in the middle. The CDR3 extends over 13 amino acids. Germline CDR1 MNHNS, CDR2 SASEGT. CDR3 nucleotides: TGTGCCAGCAGTGAAGCAGGCTCCTACGAGCAGTACGTC. Its translation: CASSEAGSYEQYV.

The chain employs TRBV20-1 and TRBJ1-2; D is ambiguous. The CDR3 is 14 amino acids. V gave up 0 bases and J gave up 5 bases, with 13 bases separating them. CDR1 is DFQATT and CDR2 is SNEGSKA in the germline V gene (reference sequence). The CDR3 DNA sequence: TGCAGTGCTAGAGAGGGTGGGCGTACTTATGGCTACACCTTC. It is translated as CSAREGGRTYGYTF.

There are a few counts of this clonotype. This chain links TRBV18 with TRBJ1-1; D gene uncertain. CDR3 length: 13 residues. Germline CDR1 KGHSH, CDR2 LQKENI. V lost 4 bases and J 5 bases, leaving 11 bases between the germline ends. The CDR3 reads CASSRTDGTEAFF. The CDR3 bases are TGTGCCAGCTCACGGACGGATGGGACTGAAGCTTTCTTT.

This clonotype has only a few counts. The J gene is TRBJ1-5, the V gene TRBV20-1; D is uncertain. Germline assignment: CDR1 DFQATT and CDR2 SNEGSKA (reference sequence). The V end was cut by 6 bases, the J end by 2 bases, with 8 bases between. The CDR3 is made up of 12 amino acids. CDR3: CSASSGNQPQHF. The CDR3 DNA is TGCAGTGCCTCCAGTGGCAATCAGCCCCAGCATTTT.

V and J are TRBV7-2 and TRBJ1-5; 9 bases are shared with TRBD1. Trimming took 6 bases from V and 4 from J; bases not matched to a gene: 4. The CDR3 is 14 amino acids. Per germline, CDR1 SGHTA and CDR2 FQGNSA. CDR3 region: CASRIGTGNQPQHF. The CDR3 nucleotides are TGTGCCAGCAGAATCGGGACAGGGAATCAGCCCCAGCATTTT.

This clonotype turned up a few times. This rearrangement joins TRBV5-1 to TRBJ2-3; D is uncertain. The V gene lost 4 bases and the J gene lost 0 bases, with 9 bases spanning the gap. The germline gives CDR1 SGHRS, CDR2 YFSETQ. The CDR3 length is 14 residues. CDR3 sequence (DNA): TGCGCCAGCAGCATTGGTGACAGCACAGATACGCAGTATTTT. Translated: CASSIGDSTDTQYF.